This passage covers 28 T cell receptor beta chains from one sample sequenced in a study of radiation and T cells in renal cell carcinoma. Assay: immunoSEQ multiplex PCR; the TCRdb copy retains only in-frame clones and omits some. The table records some 150,000 clones, 80% to 90% of them present only once. Time point in this sample: blood 4 weeks post-SBRT, at nephrectomy. Documented treatment: 15 Gy SBRT to primary tumor, nephrectomy 4 weeks later. Source: blood, taken from a patient whose treatment included radiotherapy and nephrectomy. Receptor source: a woman aged 45-65 years with renal cell carcinoma.

This clone was observed once. This chain links TRBV7-8 with TRBJ2-5; D gene unclear. Trimming cost V 0 bases and J 5 bases, with 10 bases left between them. CDR3 length equals 14 residues. CDR1 SGHVS and CDR2 FQNEAQ come from the germline V gene. This CDR3 reads CASSLAGGLETQYF. In nucleotides, the CDR3 is TGTGCCAGCAGCTTAGCGGGTGGGTTGGAGACCCAGTACTTC.

The V call is TRBV2, the J call TRBJ1-2, with D unclear. This CDR3 contains 14 residues. The V end lost 3 bases, the J end lost 3 bases, and 11 bases lay between the germline ends. CDR1 and CDR2 (germline): SNHLY, FYNNEI. The CDR3 bases are TGTGCCAGCAGTGAGGAGGTCAGGTACTATGGCTACACCTTC. Protein: CASSEEVRYYGYTF. Variable domain in full (rest from reference TRBV2 and TRBJ1-2): EPEVTQTPSHQVTQMGQEVILRCVPISNHLYFYWYRQILGQKVEFLVSFYNNEISEKSEIFDDQFSVERPDGSNFTLKIRSTKLEDSAMYFCASSEEVRYYGYTFGSGTRLTVV.

The chain links TRBV5-1 to TRBJ2-3; tentatively, D is TRBD2 (5 bases). The CDR3 extends over 13 amino acids. The germline gives CDR1 SGHRS, CDR2 YFSETQ. Trimming left V 2 bases short and J 6 bases short, with 10 bases between. DNA for the CDR3: TGCGCCAGCAGCTTAGGCTGGGAGGATACGCAGTATTTT. Protein product: CASSLGWEDTQYF. The full variable domain, completed using reference TRBV5-1 and TRBJ2-3, is KAGVTQTPRYLIKTRGQQVTLSCSPISGHRSVSWYQQTPGQGLQFLFEYFSETQRNKGNFPGRFSGRQFSNSRSEMNVSTLELGDSALYLCASSLGWEDTQYFGPGTRLTVL.

The CDR3 coding sequence is TGTGCCAGTAGCGGTCGGGGGGGGAAGTATGGCTACACCTTC. It yields the protein CASSGRGGKYGYTF. The gene calls are TRBV19 and TRBJ1-2; D perhaps matches TRBD1 (5 bases). CDR3 size: 14 residues. V was pared by 6 bases and J by 5 bases, with 16 bases between. Germline lookup yields CDR1 LNHDA and CDR2 SQIVND (reference sequence).

The chain links TRBV6-5 to TRBJ2-5, with D hard to call. Trimming shortened V by 2 bases and J by 5 bases, and 9 bases separated the two germline ends. The germline V gene has CDR1 MNHEY and CDR2 SVGAGI. The CDR3 sequence is 13 residues long. For the CDR3, the DNA is TGTGCCAGCAGTTACGGGGTTTCCGAGACCCAGTACTTC. Protein product: CASSYGVSETQYF.

This clone appeared a few times. The chain is built from TRBV6-5 and TRBJ1-1; D gene unclear. The germline CDR1 and CDR2 sequences are MNHEY and SVGAGI. V lost 0 bases and J lost 5, with 7 bases in between. The CDR3 is 13 amino acids. In DNA, the CDR3 is TGTGCCAGCAGTTACTCGCGGTGGACTGAAGCTTTCTTT. This gives the protein CASSYSRWTEAFF.

The genes are TRBV5-6 and TRBJ1-2, with a weak D call TRBD1 (6 bases). V was trimmed by 1 base and J by 2 bases, leaving 12 bases between them. The V gene's germline CDR1 is SGHDT and CDR2 YYEEEE. This CDR3 contains 15 residues. CDR3 sequence: CASSLPHGGNYGYTF. Written as DNA, the CDR3 is TGTGCCAGCAGCTTGCCCCACGGGGGCAACTATGGCTACACCTTC.

The genes are TRBV4-1 and TRBJ2-1; D is unresolved. V was cut by 0 bases and J by 4 bases, with 10 bases left in between. CDR1 and CDR2 from the germline V gene are MGHRA and YSYEKL. There are 15 residues in the CDR3. CDR3 sequence (DNA): TGCGCCAGCAGCCAAGAGGGGTGGCGGTACAATGAGCAGTTCTTC. This translates into CASSQEGWRYNEQFF.

The chain carries TRBV28 and TRBJ1-2; the D gene is possibly TRBD1 (6 bases). Germline-derived CDR1 and CDR2 are MDHEN and SYDVKM. The CDR3 contains 14 residues. The V end was cut by 4 bases, the J end by 5 bases, with 14 bases between. The CDR3 here is CASSSGGEEYGYTF. CDR3 DNA: TGTGCCAGCAGTTCCGGGGGCGAGGAGTATGGCTACACCTTC.

The DNA of the CDR3 is TGTGCCAGTAGTACAGACAGGGCATTCAATCAGCCCCAGCATTTT. Protein sequence: CASSTDRAFNQPQHF. This chain connects TRBV19 to TRBJ1-5; 7 bases are shared with TRBD1. Germline V gene lookup returns CDR1 LNHDA and CDR2 SQIVND (reference sequence). This CDR3 spans 15 amino acids. J gave up 3 bases and V 4 bases, and 6 bases lay outside the gene matches. The complete variable domain, with remaining parts taken from reference TRBV19 and TRBJ1-5, reads DGGITQSPKYLFRKEGQNVTLSCEQNLNHDAMYWYRQDPGQGLRLIYYSQIVNDFQKGDIAEGYSVSREKKESFPLTVTSAQKNPTAFYLCASSTDRAFNQPQHFGDGTRLSIL.

J is TRBJ2-2 and V is TRBV19; no reliable D call. V dropped 4 bases and J dropped 2 bases, with 8 bases sitting between them. This CDR3 is built from 14 residues. The germline V gene encodes CDR1 LNHDA and CDR2 SQIVND (reference sequence). The CDR3: CASSRTQNTGELFF. CDR3 sequence (DNA): TGTGCCAGTAGTAGGACGCAAAACACCGGGGAGCTGTTTTTT.

This clone was seen only once. CDR3 protein: CASSLAQAGNTIYF. CDR3 nucleotides: TGTGCCAGCAGCTTAGCACAGGCGGGAAACACCATATATTTT. This chain joins TRBV7-2 and TRBJ1-3, with D possibly matching TRBD1 (5 bases). The V and J ends lost 0 bases and 4 bases respectively, with 7 bases between them. There are 14 residues in the CDR3. Germline-derived CDR1 and CDR2 are SGHTA and FQGNSA.

J is TRBJ1-2 and V is TRBV28; tentatively, D is TRBD1 (5 bases). Germline-derived CDR1 and CDR2 are MDHEN and SYDVKM. This CDR3 has 11 residues. V was shortened by 9 bases and J by 6 bases, with 11 bases between the two germline ends. CDR3 sequence reads: CASRRGDGYTF. The CDR3 DNA follows: TGTGCCAGTCGTCGAGGGGATGGCTACACCTTC.

The genes are TRBV25-1 and TRBJ1-1, with D unclear. The CDR3 spans 13 residues. Germline assignment: CDR1 MGHDK and CDR2 SYGVNS. The V and J ends lost 4 bases and 2 bases respectively, with 8 bases between them. The CDR3 nucleotides are TGTGCCAGCAGTGTGGGTGAAAACACTGAAGCTTTCTTT. It yields the protein CASSVGENTEAFF.

The chain carries TRBV7-9 and TRBJ1-2; TRBD1 might be the D (6 bases). Per germline, CDR1 SEHNR and CDR2 FQNEAQ (reference sequence). V shed 1 base and J shed 2 bases, with 14 bases lying between them. This CDR3 is 16 amino acids long. CDR3 sequence: CASSLGGARRNYGYTF. Here the CDR3 DNA reads TGTGCCAGCAGCTTAGGGGGGGCCAGAAGAAACTATGGCTACACCTTC.

The chain joins TRBV2 to TRBJ1-2; 9 nucleotides match TRBD1. This CDR3 region has 14 residues. Looked up from germline, CDR1 is SNHLY and CDR2 is FYNNEI. Losses at the gene ends were 4 bases for V and 7 bases for J; bases not matched to a gene: 7. CDR3 DNA sequence: TGTGCCAGCAGTGTTCCGACAGGGGGTTTTGGCTACACCTTC. Residues: CASSVPTGGFGYTF.

This chain connects TRBV10-1 to TRBJ2-1; D not resolved. Germline CDR1 and CDR2: WNHNN and SYGVQD (reference sequence). This CDR3 is 14 amino acids long. Trimming removed 2 bases from V and 0 bases from J, with 5 bases in between. CDR3 amino acids: CASSEMSSYNEQFF. As DNA, the CDR3 is TGCGCCAGCAGTGAGATGAGCTCCTACAATGAGCAGTTCTTC.

The chain uses TRBV14 and TRBJ1-1; D remains unclear. The CDR3 has 14 residues. From germline, CDR1 is SGHDN and CDR2 FVKESK. V was pared by 1 base and J by 5 bases, with 11 bases between. CDR3: CASSQVGARTEAFF. CDR3 nucleotides: TGTGCCAGCAGCCAAGTAGGTGCAAGGACTGAAGCTTTCTTT.

This clone has only a few counts. The V and J genes are TRBV7-2 and TRBJ1-5, with 9 bases matching TRBD1. This CDR3 spans 18 amino acids. Germline values: CDR1 SGHTA, CDR2 FQGNSA. Germline trimming cut 1 base from V and 0 bases from J; bases unmatched to any gene: 7. CDR3 coding DNA: TGTGCCAGCAGCTTAGGAATGACAGGGGGATATAGCAATCAGCCCCAGCATTTT. Its translation is CASSLGMTGGYSNQPQHF.

J is TRBJ1-5 and V is TRBV5-5; D is uncertain. The CDR3 sequence is 14 residues long. Germline CDR1 reads SGHKS; CDR2 reads YYEKEE (reference sequence). V shed 1 base and J shed 3 bases, with 8 bases lying between them. The CDR3 nucleotides read TGTGCCAGCAGCTTGTCTGGGAACAATCAGCCCCAGCATTTT. Translating it yields CASSLSGNNQPQHF.

V is TRBV5-4 and J is TRBJ2-2; 7 bases match TRBD1. Per germline, CDR1 SGHNT and CDR2 YYREEE (reference sequence). The ends lost 5 bases at V and 0 bases at J; junction bases unmatched: 4. This CDR3 is 15 amino acids long. The CDR3 region is CASRYGTANTGELFF. The CDR3 DNA follows: TGTGCCAGCAGGTACGGGACAGCGAACACCGGGGAGCTGTTTTTT. Variable domain in full (rest from reference TRBV5-4 and TRBJ2-2): ETGVTQSPTHLIKTRGQQVTLRCSSQSGHNTVSWYQQALGQGPQFIFQYYREEENGRGNFPPRFSGLQFPNYSSELNVNALELDDSALYLCASRYGTANTGELFFGEGSRLTVL.

The chain couples TRBV4-3 to TRBJ2-3; TRBD2 is a possible D gene (6 bases). This CDR3 region has 17 residues. Trimming took 3 bases from V and 3 from J, leaving 19 bases between them. The germline CDR1 and CDR2 sequences are LGHNA and YSLEER. CDR3: CASSHTVTSGPTDTQYF. CDR3 in DNA: TGCGCCAGCAGCCATACTGTGACGAGCGGGCCAACAGATACGCAGTATTTT.

The chain has TRBV19 and TRBJ1-3, with D maybe TRBD1 (6 bases). This CDR3 has 15 residues. Germline CDR1 LNHDA, CDR2 SQIVND (reference sequence). Trimming removed 7 bases at V and 4 bases at J, with 17 bases between. This chain's CDR3 is CASILRGTPGNTIYF. The CDR3 coding sequence is TGTGCCAGTATCCTAAGGGGGACGCCGGGAAACACCATATATTTT.

The chain carries TRBV4-1 and TRBJ1-1; no firm D call. CDR3 size: 15 residues. V was shortened by 0 bases and J by 6 bases, with 14 bases between the two germline ends. Germline lookup yields CDR1 MGHRA and CDR2 YSYEKL. The CDR3 nucleotides are TGCGCCAGCAGCCAAGATTCCGGGGTTAACGCTGAAGCTTTCTTT. Translated: CASSQDSGVNAEAFF.

This clone was counted once. The chain recombines TRBV9 with TRBJ2-7; 9 bases fit TRBD2. Germline lookup yields CDR1 SGDLS and CDR2 YYNGEE. V shed 4 bases, J shed 7 bases, and the junction held 9 bases outside the gene matches. The CDR3 runs to 14 residues. The CDR3 DNA reads as TGTGCCAGCAGCTGGGGCGGGAGGGCCGAAGAGCAGTACTTC. It yields the protein CASSWGGRAEEQYF.

This rearrangement joins TRBV5-1 to TRBJ1-2, with D possibly being TRBD1 (6 bases). In germline, CDR1 is SGHRS, CDR2 YFSETQ. The CDR3 is 16 amino acids. V was clipped by 0 bases and J by 7 bases, with 19 bases between them. CDR3 nucleotides: TGCGCCAGCAGCTTGGCATCGGGTTCAGGGGTAGGTGGCTACACCTTC. Translating gives CASSLASGSGVGGYTF.

This clone showed up just a few times. V usage is TRBV28 and J usage is TRBJ2-7; D gene ambiguous. The CDR3 has 15 residues. Trimming left V 3 bases short and J 0 bases short, with 12 bases between. Per germline, CDR1 MDHEN and CDR2 SYDVKM. CDR3 residues: CASSFPGRSSYEQYF. As DNA, the CDR3 is TGTGCCAGCAGTTTCCCTGGCAGGAGCTCCTACGAGCAGTACTTC.

This clone was detected a few times. The rearrangement links TRBV6-1 to TRBJ1-2; 10 bases fit TRBD1. With 10 bases clipped from V and 8 bases from J, the junction kept 10 bases outside the gene matches. The CDR3 totals 13 residues. From germline, CDR1 is MNHNS and CDR2 SASEGT. The CDR3 DNA sequence: TGTGCCACCTCGGGGACAGGGGATCGGGGCTACACCTTC. Amino acids: CATSGTGDRGYTF.